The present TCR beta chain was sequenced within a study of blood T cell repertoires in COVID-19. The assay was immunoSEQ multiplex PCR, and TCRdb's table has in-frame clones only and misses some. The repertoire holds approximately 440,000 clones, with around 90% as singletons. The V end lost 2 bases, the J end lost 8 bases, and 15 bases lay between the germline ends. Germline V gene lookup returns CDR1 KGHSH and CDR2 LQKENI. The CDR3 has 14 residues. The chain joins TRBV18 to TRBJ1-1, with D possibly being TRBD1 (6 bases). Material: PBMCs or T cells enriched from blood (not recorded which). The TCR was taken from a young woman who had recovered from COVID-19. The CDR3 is CASSPGGGREEAFF. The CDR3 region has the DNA TGTGCCAGCTCACCAGGTGGGGGCAGGGAAGAAGCTTTCTTT. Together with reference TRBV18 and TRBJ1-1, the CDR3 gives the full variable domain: NAGVMQNPRHLVRRRGQEARLRCSPMKGHSHVYWYRQLPEEGLKFMVYLQKENIIDESGMPKERFSAEFPKEGPSILRIQQVVRGDSAAYFCASSPGGGREEAFFGQGTRLTVV.